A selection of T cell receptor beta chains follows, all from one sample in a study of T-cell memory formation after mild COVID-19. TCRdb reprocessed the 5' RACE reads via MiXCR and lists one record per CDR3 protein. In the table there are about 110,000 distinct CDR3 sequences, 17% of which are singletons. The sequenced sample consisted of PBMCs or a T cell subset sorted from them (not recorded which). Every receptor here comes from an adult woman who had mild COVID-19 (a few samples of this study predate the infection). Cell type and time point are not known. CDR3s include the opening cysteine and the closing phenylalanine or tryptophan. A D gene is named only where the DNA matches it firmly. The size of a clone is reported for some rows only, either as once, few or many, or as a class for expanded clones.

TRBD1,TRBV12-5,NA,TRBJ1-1,TGTGCTAGTGGTACAGGGACAGGGAACACTGAAGCTTTCTTT,CASGTGTGNTEAFF
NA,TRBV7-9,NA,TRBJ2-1,TGTGCCAGCACCCCTCCATTCCGGAGGGACGTGAATGAGCAGTTCTTC,CASTPPFRRDVNEQFF
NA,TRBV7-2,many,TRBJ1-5,TGTGCCAGCAGCCCTGGGGGCTGGGGGCAGCCCCAGCATTTT,CASSPGGWGQPQHF
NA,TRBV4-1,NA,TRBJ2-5,TGCGCCAGCAGCCGGACAAGAACCCCGGGAGAGACCCAGTACTTC,CASSRTRTPGETQYF
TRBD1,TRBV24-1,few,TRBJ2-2,TGTGCCACCAGTGAGGACAGGGCGGGGACCGGGGAGCTGTTTTTT,CATSEDRAGTGELFF
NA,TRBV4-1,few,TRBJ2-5,TGCGCCAGCAGCCAAGATGTAACCCCAGGAGAGACCCAGTACTTC,CASSQDVTPGETQYF
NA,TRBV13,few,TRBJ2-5,TGTGCCAGCAGCCTGAGATCCGAGGTAAACGAGGAGACCCAGTACTTC,CASSLRSEVNEETQYF
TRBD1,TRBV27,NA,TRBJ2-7,TGTGCCAGCAGTCTATCAAAGGGGGCTGGTTACGAGCAGTACTTC,CASSLSKGAGYEQYF
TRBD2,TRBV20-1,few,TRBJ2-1,TGCAGTGCAGGGGGACTAGCGGGACCCTACGAGCAGTTCTTC,CSAGGLAGPYEQFF
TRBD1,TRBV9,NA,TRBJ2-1,TGTGCCAGCAGCGTGGGACAGAGCAACAATGAGCAGTTCTTC,CASSVGQSNNEQFF
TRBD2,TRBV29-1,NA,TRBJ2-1,TGCAGCGTCACTGGCGGGAGTTCCTACAATGAGCAGTTCTTC,CSVTGGSSYNEQFF
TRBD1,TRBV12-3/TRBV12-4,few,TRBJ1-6,TGTGCCAGCAGTTTATACCCCCCCGGGACAGCGGTGAGCTCCTATAATTCACCCCTCCACTTT,CASSLYPPGTAVSSYNSPLHF
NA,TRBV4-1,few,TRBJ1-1,TGCGCCAGCAGCCGTGATAGAAACAGCCCCCTTGAAGCTTTCTTT,CASSRDRNSPLEAFF
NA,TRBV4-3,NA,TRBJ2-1,TGCGCCAGCAGCCAAGTGGGCGGGGAGTATGAGCAGTTCTTC,CASSQVGGEYEQFF
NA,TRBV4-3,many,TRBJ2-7,TGCGCCAGCAGCCAAGAATGGGAACGTTCCTACGAGCAGTACTTC,CASSQEWERSYEQYF
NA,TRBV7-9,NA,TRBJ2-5,TGTGCCAGCAGCTTAGACGACTTGCAAGAGACCCAGTACTTC,CASSLDDLQETQYF
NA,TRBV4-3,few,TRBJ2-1,TGCGCCAGCAGCGTTTTATTGGGCCTTCCGAATGAGCAGTTCTTC,CASSVLLGLPNEQFF
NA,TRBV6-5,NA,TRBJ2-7,TGTGCCAGCACTCTAGGACTTGGTGACGAGCAGTACTTC,CASTLGLGDEQYF
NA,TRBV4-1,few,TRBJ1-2,TGCGCCAGCAGCCGACAGGAAGACGCTAACTATGGCTACACCTTC,CASSRQEDANYGYTF
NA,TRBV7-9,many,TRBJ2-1,TGTGCCAGCAGCTTTAATGAGCAGTTCTTC,CASSFNEQFF
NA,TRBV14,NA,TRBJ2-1,TGTGCCAGCAGCCCATGGGACGCCTACAATGAGCAGTTCTTC,CASSPWDAYNEQFF
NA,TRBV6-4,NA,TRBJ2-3,TGTGCCAGCAGTGACGGGGGGGCGACAGATACGCAGTATTTT,CASSDGGATDTQYF
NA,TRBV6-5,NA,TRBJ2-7,TGTGCCAGCAGCTCCAAGGGACATCCGTCCTCCTACGAGCAGTACTTC,CASSSKGHPSSYEQYF
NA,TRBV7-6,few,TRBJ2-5,TGTGCCAGCAGCTCAACCCCTGGAGAGACCCAGTACTTC,CASSSTPGETQYF
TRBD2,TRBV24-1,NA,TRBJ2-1,TGTGCCACCAGTGATCCCGGGACTAGCGGGGATGAGCAGTTCTTC,CATSDPGTSGDEQFF
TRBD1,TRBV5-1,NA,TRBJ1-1,TGCGCCAGCAGCCCGGGGACAGGGGCGGATGAAGCTTTCTTT,CASSPGTGADEAFF
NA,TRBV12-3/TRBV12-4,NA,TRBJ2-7,TGTGCCAGCAGGCTCCTAGGGGGGAGCGAGCAGTACTTC,CASRLLGGSEQYF
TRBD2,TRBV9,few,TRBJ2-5,TGTGCCAGCAGCGTAGGCGGGAGTGGGGAGACCCAGTACTTC,CASSVGGSGETQYF
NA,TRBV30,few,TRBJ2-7,TGTGCCTGGAGTGTTCTCCCAGGGGCTACCTACGAGCAGTACTTC,CAWSVLPGATYEQYF
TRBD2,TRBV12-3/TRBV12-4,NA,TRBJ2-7,TGTGCCAGCAGCACGACTAGCGGGAGGTTCTACGAGCAGTACTTC,CASSTTSGRFYEQYF
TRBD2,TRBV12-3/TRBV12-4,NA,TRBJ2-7,TGTGCCAGCAGTATAGCGGGAGTTGGGTACGAGCAGTACTTC,CASSIAGVGYEQYF
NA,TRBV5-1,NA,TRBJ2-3,TGCGCCAGCAGCTCCCAGGACAGCGGGTTTAATCCAGATACGCAGTATTTT,CASSSQDSGFNPDTQYF
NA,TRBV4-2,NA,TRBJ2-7,TGTGCCAGCAGCCAGGGTCGGACAGCCTACGAGCAGTACTTC,CASSQGRTAYEQYF
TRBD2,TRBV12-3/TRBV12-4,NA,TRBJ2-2,TGTGCCAGCAGTCCTGGGACTAGCGGGAGTTTCACCGGGGAGCTGTTTTTT,CASSPGTSGSFTGELFF
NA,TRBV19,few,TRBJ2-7,TGTGCCAGTAGCTCCCTAAAGAGGCCCGAGCAGTACTTC,CASSSLKRPEQYF
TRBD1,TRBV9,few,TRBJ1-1,TGTGCCAGCAGCAAGACGGGACAGGGGTACGACACTGAAGCTTTCTTT,CASSKTGQGYDTEAFF
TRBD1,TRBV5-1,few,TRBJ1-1,TGCGCCAGCAGCGAAGGGACAGGGAACACTGAAGCTTTCTTT,CASSEGTGNTEAFF
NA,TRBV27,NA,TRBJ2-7,TGTGCCAGCAGTTCGTTAGCGGCATCCTACGAGCAGTACTTC,CASSSLAASYEQYF
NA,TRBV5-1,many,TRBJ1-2,TGCGCCAGCAGCTCCCCCTCCGACAACTATGGCTACACCTTC,CASSSPSDNYGYTF
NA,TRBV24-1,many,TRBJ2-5,TGTGCCACCAGTGATTCGCGGGAGACCCAGTACTTC,CATSDSRETQYF
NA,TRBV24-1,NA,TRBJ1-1,TGTGCCACCAGTGGGGCAGGGACCAACACTGAAGCTTTCTTT,CATSGAGTNTEAFF
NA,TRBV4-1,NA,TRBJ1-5,TGCGCCAGCAGCCAACGGGGGATCTGGCCCCAGCATTTT,CASSQRGIWPQHF
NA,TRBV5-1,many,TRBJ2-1,TGCGCCAGCAGCTTGGCCCCCGGGCATGAGCAGTTCTTC,CASSLAPGHEQFF
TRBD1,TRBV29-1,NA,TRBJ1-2,TGCAGCGCCCCGACCGGGACAGCTTATGGCTACACCTTC,CSAPTGTAYGYTF
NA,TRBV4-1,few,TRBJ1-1,TGCGCCAGCAGCCAAGAAATCGGGACAATGAACACTGAAGCTTTCTTT,CASSQEIGTMNTEAFF
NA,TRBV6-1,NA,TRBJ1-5,TGTGCCAGCAGTGAAGCAGCCGGCAATCAGCCCCAGCATTTT,CASSEAAGNQPQHF
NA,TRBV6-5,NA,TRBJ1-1,TGTGCCAGCGAGGTTGGGGGGATGAACACTGAAGCTTTCTTT,CASEVGGMNTEAFF